Listed below are T cell receptor beta chains from one sample, sequenced in a study of CD8 T cells in Susac syndrome. TCRdb re-analysed the immunoSEQ multiplex PCR reads in MiXCR, keeping a single row per CDR3 protein. The data contain about 130,000 distinct CDR3 sequences, about 93% of them seen just once; the ten biggest clones take up around 0.21%. Sequencing used CD8+ T cells from PBMCs. These receptors were taken from a human donor with Susac syndrome. CDR3s leave out the opening cysteine and the closing phenylalanine or tryptophan.

V: TRBV27; J: TRBJ2-7; CDR3: ASSHAPETGSSEQY
V: TRBV11-2; J: TRBJ2-3; CDR3: ASSFWARTSTDTQY
V: TRBV7-2; J: TRBJ1-1; CDR3: ASSFYRGPVNTEAF
V: TRBV20-1; J: TRBJ2-7; CDR3: SAKGLADYEQY
V: TRBV5-1; J: TRBJ2-6; CDR3: ASSLTYSGANVLT
V: TRBV19; J: TRBJ2-7; CDR3: ASSIGWRTSGSYEQY
V: TRBV15; J: TRBJ2-7; CDR3: ATSRGFEGTNYEQY
V: TRBV29-1; J: TRBJ2-2; CDR3: SVEDGKDGAGELF
V: TRBV29-1; J: TRBJ2-1; CDR3: SVTLTGYYNEQF
V: TRBV15; J: TRBJ1-4; CDR3: ATRTGGAHGLEKLF
V: TRBV7-9; J: TRBJ1-3; CDR3: ASSPRGDHTIY
V: TRBV6-5; J: TRBJ2-1; CDR3: ASSLTGSSYNEQF
V: TRBV12-3/TRBV12-4; J: TRBJ2-2; CDR3: ASSSGGTGELF
V: TRBV12-3/TRBV12-4; J: TRBJ2-7; CDR3: ASRGRYEQY
V: TRBV12-5; J: TRBJ1-1; CDR3: ASGLGTGTNTEAF
V: TRBV6-4; J: TRBJ2-1; CDR3: ASSETSGRYNEQF
V: TRBV20-1; J: TRBJ2-5; CDR3: SAKAPFSRLPPETQY
V: TRBV5-6; J: TRBJ2-2; CDR3: ASSYIGRGGELF
V: TRBV12-3/TRBV12-4; J: TRBJ2-1; CDR3: ASSFGGGTYNEQF
V: TRBV12-3/TRBV12-4; J: TRBJ2-5; CDR3: ASSPGASGGEETQY
V: TRBV24-1; J: TRBJ1-1; CDR3: ATSVPIGNTEAF
V: TRBV12-3/TRBV12-4; J: TRBJ1-2; CDR3: ASSPFGTGDISGYT
V: TRBV3-1; J: TRBJ2-5; CDR3: ASSLTSGTGETQY
V: TRBV18; J: TRBJ2-2; CDR3: ASSPGTGNTGELF
V: TRBV30; J: TRBJ2-2; CDR3: AWTLGSGGPMA
V: TRBV5-6; J: TRBJ2-3; CDR3: ASRLHGSGTDTQY
V: TRBV20-1; J: TRBJ1-2; CDR3: SVLRREYGYT
V: TRBV4-2; J: TRBJ2-3; CDR3: ASSLSGGGGSTDTQY
V: TRBV30; J: TRBJ2-7; CDR3: AWAGHLWSSYEQY
V: TRBV2; J: TRBJ2-1; CDR3: ASQAGGSSYNEQF
V: TRBV12-3/TRBV12-4; J: TRBJ2-5; CDR3: ASSTGGPSLQETQY
V: TRBV20-1; J: TRBJ2-3; CDR3: SAPSGTGDFSTDTQY
V: TRBV29-1; J: TRBJ1-2; CDR3: SVEKAGQVERGGYT
V: TRBV15; J: TRBJ2-1; CDR3: ATSRDFEGGNEQF
V: TRBV6-5; J: TRBJ1-1; CDR3: ASSAQPARGDL
V: TRBV7-2; J: TRBJ2-7; CDR3: ASSSRTAAYEQY
V: TRBV18; J: TRBJ1-5; CDR3: ASSPTGGTNQPQH
V: TRBV11-2; J: TRBJ2-7; CDR3: ASSWSGGPETHYEQY
V: TRBV20-1; J: TRBJ1-3; CDR3: SASYNPSGNTIY
V: TRBV9; J: TRBJ2-3; CDR3: ASSDPDLSLTDTQY
V: TRBV12-3/TRBV12-4; J: TRBJ1-2; CDR3: ASSLALMEIGGYT
V: TRBV12-3/TRBV12-4; J: TRBJ1-5; CDR3: ASSPGPGTGGGQPQH
V: TRBV7-9; J: TRBJ2-7; CDR3: ASSTPQGAHEQY
V: TRBV9; J: TRBJ1-2; CDR3: ASSVGTGGNYGYT
V: TRBV29-1; J: TRBJ2-2; CDR3: SVDREGARGELF
V: TRBV15; J: TRBJ2-5; CDR3: ATSDRGLEETQY
V: TRBV7-2; J: TRBJ1-1; CDR3: ASSLVSGTEAF
V: TRBV19; J: TRBJ2-5; CDR3: ASSITSLGETQY
V: TRBV30; J: TRBJ2-7; CDR3: AWAQGGYEQY
V: TRBV4-3; J: TRBJ1-1; CDR3: ASSPNPNFLMNTEAF
V: TRBV14; J: TRBJ2-2; CDR3: ASSRSGTRHTGELF
V: TRBV6-2/TRBV6-3; J: TRBJ1-1; CDR3: ASTPFREYTEAF
V: TRBV5-1; J: TRBJ2-7; CDR3: ASSLGENPYEQY
V: TRBV30; J: TRBJ2-5; CDR3: AWSEGRAETQY
V: TRBV7-8; J: TRBJ1-6; CDR3: ASSRGDLGSPLH
V: TRBV5-6; J: TRBJ1-2; CDR3: ASSPWGGTGYT
V: TRBV9; J: TRBJ2-7; CDR3: ASSPRGRRYEQY
V: TRBV12-5; J: TRBJ2-5; CDR3: ASVMGRQETQY
V: TRBV10-2; J: TRBJ2-7; CDR3: ASSESRFRAEQY